This TCR beta chain was identified during a study of T cell repertoires in cytomegalovirus infection. Overall study context: Matching HLA type and CMV infection were both indicated by public TCR beta signatures.

Notes on the study in general: Using cumulative public TCR beta family frequency, the authors identified those who carried CMV together with the relevant HLA. The ex vivo response was dominated by HLA-C-restricted CMV-specific TCR beta clonotypes.

Concerning this clonotype: Its antigen is still unknown.

One entry per CDR3 protein results from TCRdb running MiXCR on the reads. Among 49,000 or so distinct CDR3 sequences, around 18% were seen once, and the ten largest hold around half. The sequencing here drew on CD8+ T cells from cultured PBMCs, taken from culture after CMV antigen stimulation. The receptor was derived from a human donor in good health (CMV status not recorded). Some clones in this sample may be carry-over from other donors' samples.

The CDR3 loop is CASHSELVYQPQHF. DNA of the CDR3: TGTGCCAGCCACAGCGAGCTCGTCTATCAGCCCCAGCATTTT. This chain uses TRBV19 with TRBJ1-5; D remains unclear. Trimming stripped 9 bases from V and 5 bases from J, with 17 bases between. This CDR3 has 14 residues. Germline CDR1 reads LNHDA; CDR2 reads SQIVND (reference sequence).